This paragraph reports one TCR beta chain. Antigen unknown. This record comes from a study of T cells expressing NK-cell markers. Broader study findings: It remained uncertain whether the expanded NKG2C+ T cell clones were specific for HCMV antigens.

One entry per CDR3 protein, without DNA, is what TCRdb gives after re-calling the 5' RACE reads. The sample table includes approximately 460,000 distinct CDR3 sequences. Germline CDR1 SGDLS, CDR2 YYNGEE. The CDR3 covers 14 residues. The sequencing input was blood T cells: a sorted CD56 or NKG2C T cell subset, CD4+ or CD8+ T cells, or bulk PBMC T cells (not recorded which). The V and J genes are TRBV9 and TRBJ2-3. This sequence originates from a woman between 18 and 70 years old in good health. The CDR3 region is CASSVEASTNTQYF.